Below are 5 T cell receptor beta chains sequenced from a single sample in a study of blood T cell repertoires in COVID-19. Only in-frame clones appear in the TCRdb table, and some are missing; sequencing was by immunoSEQ multiplex PCR. Of fewer than 250,000 clones detected, 90% appear once; the ten largest clones hold 2% to 3%. Sequencing was performed on peripheral blood. The receptor set was obtained from a man aged 30 to 45 with COVID-19, enrolled during active disease.

V gene TRBV4-3 combines with J gene TRBJ2-2; TRBD2 aligns across 8 bases. The ends lost 0 bases at V and 6 bases at J; junction bases unmatched: 3. The CDR3 is made up of 15 amino acids. The germline V gene encodes CDR1 LGHNA and CDR2 YSLEER. The CDR3 protein is CASSQDTSGPGELFF. Written as DNA, the CDR3 is TGCGCCAGCAGCCAAGATACTAGCGGTCCCGGGGAGCTGTTTTTT.

In regard to this clone: One end of the junction does not line up with germline, which may come from a read error. V gene TRBV5-1 combines with J gene TRBJ2-2, with D perhaps TRBD2 (5 bases). The CDR3 has 15 residues. Germline loops: CDR1 SGHRS, CDR2 YFSETQ. The CDR3: CASRLHGANTGELFF. DNA of the CDR3: TGCGCCAGCCGCTTACACGGGGCGAACACCGGGGAGCTGTTTTTT. The complete variable domain, with remaining parts taken from reference TRBV5-1 and TRBJ2-2, reads KAGVTQTPRYLIKTRGQQVTLSCSPISGHRSVSWYQQTPGQGLQFLFEYFSETQRNKGNFPGRFSGRQFSNSRSEMNVSTLELGDSALYLCASRLHGANTGELFFGEGSRLTVL.

The chain carries TRBV9 and TRBJ1-4, with TRBD1 identical over 9 bases. This CDR3 comprises 16 residues. CDR1 is SGDLS, CDR2 YYNGEE, per germline. Trimming removed 0 bases from V and 7 bases from J; junction bases left unmatched: 7. For the CDR3, the DNA is TGTGCCAGCAGCGTAGGGGGACAGGGCCGTCTTGAAAAACTGTTTTTT. It codes for CASSVGGQGRLEKLFF.

The chain uses TRBV11-2 and TRBJ1-2, with 10 positions matching TRBD1. Germline V gives CDR1 SGHAT, CDR2 FQNNGV. The ends lost 2 bases at V and 6 bases at J; junction bases unmatched: 6. The CDR3 totals 15 residues. The CDR3 sequence is CASSLWTGTGDGYTF. CDR3 sequence (DNA): TGTGCCAGCAGCTTATGGACCGGGACAGGGGATGGCTACACCTTC.

The chain links TRBV10-3 to TRBJ2-7; possible D gene TRBD2, 6 bases. Trimming left V 0 bases short and J 1 base short, with 22 bases between. CDR3 length: 19 amino acids. Germline V CDR1 and CDR2: ENHRY, SYGVKD. CDR3 sequence: CAISESGSFGEGRSYEQYF. In DNA form, the CDR3 reads TGTGCCATCAGTGAGTCGGGTTCTTTTGGGGAAGGGAGGTCCTACGAGCAGTACTTC.